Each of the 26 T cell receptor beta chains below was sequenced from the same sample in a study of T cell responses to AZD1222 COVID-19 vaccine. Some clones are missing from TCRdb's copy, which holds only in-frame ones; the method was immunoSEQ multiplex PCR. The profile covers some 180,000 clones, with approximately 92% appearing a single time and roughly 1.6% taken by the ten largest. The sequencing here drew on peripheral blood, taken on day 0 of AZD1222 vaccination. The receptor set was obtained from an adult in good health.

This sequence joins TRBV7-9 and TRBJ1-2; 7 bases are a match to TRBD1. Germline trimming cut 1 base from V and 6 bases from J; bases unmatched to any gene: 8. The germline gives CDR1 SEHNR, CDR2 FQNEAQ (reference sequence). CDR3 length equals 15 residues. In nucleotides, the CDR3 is TGTGCCAGCAGCTTAGGTGCAGGGGGGGAGAATGGCTACACCTTC. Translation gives CASSLGAGGENGYTF.

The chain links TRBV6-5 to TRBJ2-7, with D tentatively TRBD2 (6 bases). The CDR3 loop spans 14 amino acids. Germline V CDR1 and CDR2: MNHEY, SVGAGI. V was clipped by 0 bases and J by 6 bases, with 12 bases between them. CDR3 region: CASSYSDGSFEQYF. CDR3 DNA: TGTGCCAGCAGTTACTCGGACGGGAGCTTCGAGCAGTACTTC.

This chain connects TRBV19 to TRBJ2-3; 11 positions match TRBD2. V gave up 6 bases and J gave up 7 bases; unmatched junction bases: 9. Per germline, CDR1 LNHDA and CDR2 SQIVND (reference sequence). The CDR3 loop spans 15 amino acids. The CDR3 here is CASSRSGGAENTQYF. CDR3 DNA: TGTGCCAGTAGCCGTAGCGGGGGGGCCGAAAATACGCAGTATTTT. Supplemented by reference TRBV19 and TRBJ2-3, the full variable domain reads DGGITQSPKYLFRKEGQNVTLSCEQNLNHDAMYWYRQDPGQGLRLIYYSQIVNDFQKGDIAEGYSVSREKKESFPLTVTSAQKNPTAFYLCASSRSGGAENTQYFGPGTRLTVL.

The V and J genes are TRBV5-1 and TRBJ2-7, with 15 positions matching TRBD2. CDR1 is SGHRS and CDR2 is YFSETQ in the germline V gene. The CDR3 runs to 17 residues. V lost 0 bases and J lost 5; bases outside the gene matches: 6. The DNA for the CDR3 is TGCGCCAGCAGCTTGGACCCGGGACTAGCGGGAGGAAACGAGCAGTACTTC. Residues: CASSLDPGLAGGNEQYF.

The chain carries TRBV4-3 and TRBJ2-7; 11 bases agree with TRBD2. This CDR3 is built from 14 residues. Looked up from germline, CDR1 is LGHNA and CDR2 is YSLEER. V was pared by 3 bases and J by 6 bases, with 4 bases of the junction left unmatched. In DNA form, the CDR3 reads TGCGCCAGCAGCCACACGGGACTAGCGGTCGAGCAGTACTTC. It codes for CASSHTGLAVEQYF.

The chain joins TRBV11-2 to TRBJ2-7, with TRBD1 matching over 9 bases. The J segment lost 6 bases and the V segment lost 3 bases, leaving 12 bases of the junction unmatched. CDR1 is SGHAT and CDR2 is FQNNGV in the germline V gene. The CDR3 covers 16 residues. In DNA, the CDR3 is TGTGCCAGCAGCTTGGCCCAGGGACAGGGAGGGGGCGAGCAGTACTTC. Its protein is CASSLAQGQGGGEQYF.

CDR3 DNA: TGTGCCAGCAGTCTCGGACCGGGTATGCTGTTTTTT. Protein sequence: CASSLGPGMLFF. The chain uses TRBV6-2 or TRBV6-3 and TRBJ1-4; the D is unclear. V lost 5 bases and J 14 bases, leaving 15 bases between the germline ends. Germline CDR1 and CDR2: MNHEY and SVGEGT. CDR3 length: 12 residues.

This CDR3 is CAISEGQGINQPQHF. The DNA for the CDR3 is TGTGCCATCAGTGAAGGACAGGGGATTAATCAGCCCCAGCATTTT. V is TRBV10-3 and J is TRBJ1-5; 9 nucleotides agree with TRBD1. Germline CDR1 reads ENHRY; CDR2 reads SYGVKD. V dropped 3 bases and J dropped 4; count of bases not matched to a gene: 4. CDR3 size: 15 residues.

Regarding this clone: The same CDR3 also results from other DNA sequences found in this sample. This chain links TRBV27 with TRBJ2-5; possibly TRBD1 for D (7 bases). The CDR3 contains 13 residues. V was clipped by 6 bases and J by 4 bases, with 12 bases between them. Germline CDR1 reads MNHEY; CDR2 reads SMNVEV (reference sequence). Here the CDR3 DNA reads TGTGCCAGCAGCCGGCAGGGGGGAGAGACCCAGTACTTC. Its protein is CASSRQGGETQYF.

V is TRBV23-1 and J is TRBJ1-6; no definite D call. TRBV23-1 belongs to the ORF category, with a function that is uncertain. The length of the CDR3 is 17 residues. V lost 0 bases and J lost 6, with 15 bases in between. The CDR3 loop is CASSQSRSGNFNSPLHF. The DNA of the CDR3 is TGCGCCAGCAGTCAATCTCGGTCAGGAAATTTTAATTCACCCCTCCACTTT.

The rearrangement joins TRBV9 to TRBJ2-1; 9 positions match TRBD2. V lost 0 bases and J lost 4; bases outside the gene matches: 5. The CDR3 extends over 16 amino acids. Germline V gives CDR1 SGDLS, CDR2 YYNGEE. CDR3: CASSVAERGEYNEQFF. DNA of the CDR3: TGTGCCAGCAGCGTAGCTGAGCGGGGGGAGTACAATGAGCAGTTCTTC.

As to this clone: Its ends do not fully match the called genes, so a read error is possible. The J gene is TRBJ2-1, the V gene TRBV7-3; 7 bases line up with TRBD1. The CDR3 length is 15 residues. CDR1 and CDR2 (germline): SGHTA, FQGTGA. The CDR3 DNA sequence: TGTGCCAGCAGCCTAACGGGACAGCGACCCAAGGAGCAGTTCTTC. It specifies CASSLTGQRPKEQFF.

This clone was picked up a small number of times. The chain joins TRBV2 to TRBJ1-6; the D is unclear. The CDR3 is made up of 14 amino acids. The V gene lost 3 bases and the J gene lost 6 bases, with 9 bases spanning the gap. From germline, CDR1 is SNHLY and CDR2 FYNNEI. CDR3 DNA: TGTGCCAGCAGTGAGGAACTGACTAATTCACCCCTCCACTTT. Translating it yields CASSEELTNSPLHF.

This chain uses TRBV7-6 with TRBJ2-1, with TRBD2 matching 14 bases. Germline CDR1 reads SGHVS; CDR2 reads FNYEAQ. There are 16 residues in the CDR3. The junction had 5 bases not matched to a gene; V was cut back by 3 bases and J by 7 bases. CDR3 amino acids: CASSFGLAGGINEQFF. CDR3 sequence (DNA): TGTGCCAGCAGCTTCGGACTAGCGGGAGGCATAAATGAGCAGTTCTTC.

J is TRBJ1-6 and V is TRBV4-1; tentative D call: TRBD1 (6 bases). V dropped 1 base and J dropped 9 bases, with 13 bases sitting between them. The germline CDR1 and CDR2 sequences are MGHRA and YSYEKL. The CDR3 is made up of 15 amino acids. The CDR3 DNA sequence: TGCGCCAGCAGCCAAGGCGACAGGAAGGGTTCACCCCTCCACTTT. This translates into CASSQGDRKGSPLHF.

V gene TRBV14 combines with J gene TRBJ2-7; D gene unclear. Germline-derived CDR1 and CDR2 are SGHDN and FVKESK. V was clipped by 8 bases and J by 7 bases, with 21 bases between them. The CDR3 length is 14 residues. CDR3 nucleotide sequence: TGTGCCAGCGGATTCTCGTACGGGTCTAGGGAGCAGTACTTC. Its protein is CASGFSYGSREQYF.

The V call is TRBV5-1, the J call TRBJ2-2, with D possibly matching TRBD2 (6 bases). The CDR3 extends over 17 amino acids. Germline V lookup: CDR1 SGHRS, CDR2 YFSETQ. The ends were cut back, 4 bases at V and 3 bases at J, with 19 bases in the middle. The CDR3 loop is CASSPRGSGIYTGELFF. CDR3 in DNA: TGCGCCAGCAGCCCCCGGGGTAGCGGAATATACACCGGGGAGCTGTTTTTT.

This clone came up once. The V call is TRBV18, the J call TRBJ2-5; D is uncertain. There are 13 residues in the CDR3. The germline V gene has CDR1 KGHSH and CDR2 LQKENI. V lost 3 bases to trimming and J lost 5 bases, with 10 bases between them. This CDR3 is CASSPEGPETQYF. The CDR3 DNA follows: TGTGCCAGCTCACCTGAAGGTCCGGAGACCCAGTACTTC.

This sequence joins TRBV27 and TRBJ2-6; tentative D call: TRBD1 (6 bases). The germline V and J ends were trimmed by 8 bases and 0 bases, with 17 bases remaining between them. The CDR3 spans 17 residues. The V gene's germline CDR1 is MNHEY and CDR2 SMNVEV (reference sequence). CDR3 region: CASRPWQGSSGANVLTF. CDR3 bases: TGTGCCAGCCGACCCTGGCAGGGGTCCTCTGGGGCCAACGTCCTGACTTTC.

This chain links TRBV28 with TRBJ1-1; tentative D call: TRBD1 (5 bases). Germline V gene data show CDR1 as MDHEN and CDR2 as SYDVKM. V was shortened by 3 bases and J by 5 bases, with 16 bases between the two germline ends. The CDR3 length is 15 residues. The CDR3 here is CASSFSFGRATEAFF. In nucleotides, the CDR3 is TGTGCCAGCAGTTTTAGTTTCGGCAGGGCTACTGAAGCTTTCTTT. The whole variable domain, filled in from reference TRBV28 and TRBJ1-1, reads DVKVTQSSRYLVKRTGEKVFLECVQDMDHENMFWYRQDPGLGLRLIYFSYDVKMKEKGDIPEGYSVSREKKERFSLILESASTNQTSMYLCASSFSFGRATEAFFGQGTRLTVV.

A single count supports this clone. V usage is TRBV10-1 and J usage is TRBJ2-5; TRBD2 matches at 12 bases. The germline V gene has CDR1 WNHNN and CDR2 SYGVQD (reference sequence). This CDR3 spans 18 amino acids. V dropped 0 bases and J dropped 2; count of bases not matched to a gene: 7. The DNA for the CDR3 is TGCGCCAGCAGTGAGTCAAGAACTAGCGGGGGGACTCAAGAGACCCAGTACTTC. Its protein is CASSESRTSGGTQETQYF.

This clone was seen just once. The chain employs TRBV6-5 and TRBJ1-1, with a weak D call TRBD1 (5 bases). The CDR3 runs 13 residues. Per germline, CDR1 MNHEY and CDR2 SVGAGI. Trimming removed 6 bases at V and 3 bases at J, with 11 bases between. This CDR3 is CASRATGYTEAFF. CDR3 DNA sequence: TGTGCCAGCAGAGCCACAGGTTACACTGAAGCTTTCTTT.

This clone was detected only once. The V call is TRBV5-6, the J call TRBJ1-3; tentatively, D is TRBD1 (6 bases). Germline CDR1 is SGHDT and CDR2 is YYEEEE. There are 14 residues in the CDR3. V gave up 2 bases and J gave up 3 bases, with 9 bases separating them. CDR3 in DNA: TGTGCCAGCAGCTTCGTAGGGGGTGGAAACACCATATATTTT. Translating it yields CASSFVGGGNTIYF.

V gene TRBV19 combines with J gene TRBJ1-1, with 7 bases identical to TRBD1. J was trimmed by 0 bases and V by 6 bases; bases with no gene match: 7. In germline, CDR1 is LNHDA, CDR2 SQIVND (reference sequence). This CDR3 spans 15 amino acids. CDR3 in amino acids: CASRSGGSMNTEAFF. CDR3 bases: TGTGCCAGTAGGTCAGGGGGGAGTATGAACACTGAAGCTTTCTTT.

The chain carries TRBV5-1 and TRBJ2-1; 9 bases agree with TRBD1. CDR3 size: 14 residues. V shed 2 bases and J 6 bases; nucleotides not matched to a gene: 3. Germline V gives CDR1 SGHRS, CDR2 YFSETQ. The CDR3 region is CASSFPTGGNEQFF. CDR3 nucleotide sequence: TGCGCCAGCAGCTTTCCGACAGGGGGCAATGAGCAGTTCTTC.

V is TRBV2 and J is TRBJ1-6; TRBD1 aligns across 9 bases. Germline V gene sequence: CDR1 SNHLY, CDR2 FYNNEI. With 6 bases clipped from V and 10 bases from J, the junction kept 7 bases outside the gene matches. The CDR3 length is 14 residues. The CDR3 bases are TGTGCCAGCAGGCTGGGACAGGGCGGCTCACCCCTCCACTTT. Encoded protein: CASRLGQGGSPLHF.